In its sample, the clone carrying this T cell receptor (beta chain) was seen many times. Its target is not known. The source of the sample is a study of T cells after yellow fever vaccination. Findings of the study overall: There was a possibility that FACS-sorted repertoires contained abundant clonotypes contaminating from the bulk population. Among primary-vaccination clones, most reappeared after the booster, at about 95% for CD4 and approximately 90% for CD8. Peaking on day 5 versus 15, the secondary response was faster but weaker.

The CDR3 runs 13 residues. Germline values: CDR1 LGHDT, CDR2 YNNKEL (reference sequence). The ends were cut back, 0 bases at V and 5 bases at J, with 5 bases in the middle. A process of 5'RACE template switching, which added a universal primer site and UMIs, was used to make TCR cDNA. TCRdb independently ran MiXCR on the 5' RACE reads; one entry per CDR3 protein. Of around 160,000 distinct CDR3 sequences in the sample, about 7% are singletons; the top ten hold more than 2.5%. Sequences were derived from CD4+ T cells sorted from PBMCs, sampled less than 6 days after the first yellow fever vaccination. The receptor was isolated from a man aged 18 to 29 who received the YFV17D yellow fever vaccine. The V call is TRBV3-1, the J call TRBJ1-5; D not resolved. The CDR3 protein is CASSQDLDQPQHF. CDR3 nucleotide sequence: TGTGCCAGCAGCCAAGACCTGGATCAGCCCCAGCATTTT.